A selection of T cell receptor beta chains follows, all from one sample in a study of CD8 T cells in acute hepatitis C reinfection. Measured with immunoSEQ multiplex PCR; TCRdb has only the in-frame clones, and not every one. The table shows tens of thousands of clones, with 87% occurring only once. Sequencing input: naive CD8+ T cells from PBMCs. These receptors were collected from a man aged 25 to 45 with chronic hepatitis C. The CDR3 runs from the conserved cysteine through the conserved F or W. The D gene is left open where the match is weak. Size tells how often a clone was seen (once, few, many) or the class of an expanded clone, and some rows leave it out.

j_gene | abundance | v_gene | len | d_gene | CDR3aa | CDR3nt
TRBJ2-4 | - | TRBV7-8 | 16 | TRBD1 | CASSLEPGTGVNIQYF | TGTGCCAGCAGCTTAGAACCCGGGACAGGGGTAAACATTCAGTACTTC
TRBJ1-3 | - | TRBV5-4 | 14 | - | CASSPRSTGNTIYF | TGTGCCAGCAGCCCCCGCTCAACGGGGAACACCATATATTTT
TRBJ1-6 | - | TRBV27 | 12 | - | CASSLGNSPLHF | TGTGCCAGCAGTTTAGGGAATTCACCCCTCCACTTT
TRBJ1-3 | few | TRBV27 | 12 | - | CASGGGGNTIYF | TGTGCCAGCGGTGGCGGAGGAAACACCATATATTTT
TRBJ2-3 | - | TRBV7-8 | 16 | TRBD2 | CASSTSPGGGTDTQYF | TGTGCCAGCAGCACCTCTCCGGGGGGGGGCACAGATACGCAGTATTTT
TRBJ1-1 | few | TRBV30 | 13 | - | CAWSMGGGTEAFF | TGTGCCTGGAGTATGGGAGGCGGCACTGAAGCTTTCTTT
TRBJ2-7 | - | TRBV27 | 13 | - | CASSLKAAYEQYF | TGTGCCAGCAGTTTAAAAGCAGCTTACGAGCAGTACTTC
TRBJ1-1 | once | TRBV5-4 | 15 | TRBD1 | CASSLGTGGYSEAFF | TGTGCCAGCAGCTTGGGGACAGGGGGCTATTCTGAAGCTTTCTTT
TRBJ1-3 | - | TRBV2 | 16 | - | CASSAGVEYSGNTIYF | TGTGCCAGCAGTGCGGGGGTAGAATACTCTGGAAACACCATATATTTT
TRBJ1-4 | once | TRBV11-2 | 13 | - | CASSLVRNEKLFF | TGTGCCAGCAGCTTAGTGCGTAATGAAAAACTGTTTTTT
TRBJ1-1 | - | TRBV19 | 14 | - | CASSIPGVNTEAFF | TGTGCCAGTAGTATCCCAGGAGTGAACACTGAAGCTTTCTTT
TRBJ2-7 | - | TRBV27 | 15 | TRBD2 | CASSSPRDYTYEQYF | TGTGCCAGCAGTTCACCTCGGGACTACACCTACGAGCAGTACTTC
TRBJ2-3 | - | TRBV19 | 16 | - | CASSPKSLRFDNTQYF | TGTGCCAGTAGTCCTAAATCCCTCCGTTTCGATAATACGCAGTATTTT
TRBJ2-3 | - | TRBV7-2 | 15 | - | CASSLVRGATDTQYF | TGTGCCAGCAGCTTAGTTCGGGGAGCCACAGATACGCAGTATTTT
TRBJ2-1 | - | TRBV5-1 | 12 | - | CASSSRHNEQFF | TGCGCCAGCAGCTCGAGGCACAATGAGCAGTTCTTC
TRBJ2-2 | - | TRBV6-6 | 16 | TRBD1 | CASSYPDRGPTGELFF | TGTGCCAGCAGTTACCCGGACAGGGGTCCCACCGGGGAGCTGTTTTTT
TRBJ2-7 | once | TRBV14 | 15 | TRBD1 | CASSQADRGSYEQYF | TGTGCCAGCAGCCAAGCGGACAGGGGGTCCTACGAGCAGTACTTC
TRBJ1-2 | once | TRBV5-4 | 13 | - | CASSLGGAYGYTF | TGTGCCAGCAGCTTGGGGGGCGCCTATGGCTACACCTTC
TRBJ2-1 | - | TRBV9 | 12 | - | CASSALGDEQFF | TGTGCCAGCAGCGCCCTAGGGGATGAGCAGTTCTTC
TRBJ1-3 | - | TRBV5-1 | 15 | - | CASSLDGLSGNTIYF | TGCGCCAGCAGCTTGGACGGTCTCTCTGGAAACACCATATATTTT
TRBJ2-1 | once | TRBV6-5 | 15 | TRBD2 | CASSLLAGPYNEQFF | TGTGCCAGCAGTCTTCTAGCGGGTCCCTACAATGAGCAGTTCTTC
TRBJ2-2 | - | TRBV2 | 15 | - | CASNFATVNTGELFF | TGTGCCAGCAATTTCGCGACGGTGAACACCGGGGAGCTGTTTTTT
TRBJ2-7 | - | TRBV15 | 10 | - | CATSRNEQYF | TGTGCCACCAGCCGGAATGAGCAGTACTTC
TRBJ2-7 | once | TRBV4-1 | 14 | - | CASSQDGRGYEQYF | TGCGCCAGCAGCCAAGATGGGCGGGGCTACGAGCAGTACTTC
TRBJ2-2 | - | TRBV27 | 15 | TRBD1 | CAGTVGTANTGELFF | TGTGCCGGCACCGTGGGGACAGCGAACACCGGGGAGCTGTTTTTT
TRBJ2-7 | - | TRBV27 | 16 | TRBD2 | CASSPLAGDSFYEQYF | TGTGCCAGCAGTCCTCTAGCGGGAGACTCCTTCTACGAGCAGTACTTC
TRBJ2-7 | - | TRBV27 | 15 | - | CASSLRGGASYEQYF | TGTGCCAGCAGTTTACGTGGCGGGGCCTCCTACGAGCAGTACTTC
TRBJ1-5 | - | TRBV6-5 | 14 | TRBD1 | CASRRAGGTQPQHF | TGTGCCAGCAGGCGAGCAGGGGGAACTCAGCCCCAGCATTTT
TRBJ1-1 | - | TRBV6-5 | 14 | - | CASSPYQGNTEAFF | TGTGCCAGCAGCCCTTATCAGGGGAACACTGAAGCTTTCTTT
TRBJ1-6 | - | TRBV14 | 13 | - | CASSQDWVNPLHF | TGTGCCAGCAGCCAAGATTGGGTTAATCCCCTCCACTTT
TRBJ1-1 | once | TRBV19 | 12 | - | CASRGMNTEAFF | TGTGCCAGTAGGGGTATGAACACTGAAGCTTTCTTT
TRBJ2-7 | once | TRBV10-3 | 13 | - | CAISSGPSYEQYF | TGTGCCATTTCTTCGGGGCCGTCGTACGAGCAGTACTTC
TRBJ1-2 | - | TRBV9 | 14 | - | CASSVGSGTLGYTF | TGTGCCAGCAGCGTTGGTTCCGGGACGTTGGGCTACACCTTC
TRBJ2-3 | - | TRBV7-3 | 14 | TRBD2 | CASSFSGGRDTQYF | TGTGCCAGCAGCTTTAGCGGGGGGCGAGATACGCAGTATTTT
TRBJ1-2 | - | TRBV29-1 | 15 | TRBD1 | CSASLNRGRDYGYTF | TGCAGCGCCTCACTCAACAGGGGAAGGGACTATGGCTACACCTTC
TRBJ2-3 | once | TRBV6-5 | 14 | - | CASRGEKFADTQYF | TGTGCCAGCAGGGGGGAGAAGTTTGCAGATACGCAGTATTTT
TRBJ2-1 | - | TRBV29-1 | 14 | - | CSVEDREHYNEQFF | TGCAGCGTTGAAGATCGGGAGCATTACAATGAGCAGTTCTTC
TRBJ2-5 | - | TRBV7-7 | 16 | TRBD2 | CASSGGLAGAEETQYF | TGTGCTAGCAGCGGGGGACTAGCAGGGGCGGAGGAGACCCAGTACTTC
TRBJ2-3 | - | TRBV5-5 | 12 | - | CASSGTRDTQYF | TGTGCCAGCAGCGGGACACGGGATACGCAGTATTTT
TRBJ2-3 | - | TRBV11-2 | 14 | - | CASSFKHFLDTQYF | TGTGCCAGCAGCTTTAAACATTTTTTAGATACGCAGTATTTT
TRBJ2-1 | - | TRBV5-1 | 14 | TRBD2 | CASSLSGGYNEQFF | TGCGCCAGCAGCTTAAGCGGGGGGTACAATGAGCAGTTCTTC
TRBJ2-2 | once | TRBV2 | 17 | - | CASSEVQASPNTGELFF | TGTGCCAGCAGTGAGGTGCAGGCTAGCCCGAACACCGGGGAGCTGTTTTTT
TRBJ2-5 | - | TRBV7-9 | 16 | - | CASSVLGGPRAETQYF | TGTGCCAGCAGCGTTCTTGGAGGGCCAAGGGCGGAGACCCAGTACTTC
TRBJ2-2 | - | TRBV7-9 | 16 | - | CASRPPGIYRTGELFF | TGTGCCAGCAGGCCCCCGGGTATATATCGAACCGGGGAGCTGTTTTTT
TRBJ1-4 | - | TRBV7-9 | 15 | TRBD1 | CASSSLGQGLEKLFF | TGTGCCAGCAGCTCGCTGGGACAGGGTCTGGAAAAACTGTTTTTT
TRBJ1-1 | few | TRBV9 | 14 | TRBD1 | CASSAGQGNTEAFF | TGTGCCAGCAGCGCGGGACAGGGGAACACTGAAGCTTTCTTT
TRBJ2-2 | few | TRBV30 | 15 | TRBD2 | CAWTPTGLEVGELFF | TGTGCCTGGACTCCCACCGGACTAGAGGTCGGGGAGCTGTTTTTT
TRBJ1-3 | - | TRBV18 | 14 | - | CASYGEPWGNTIYF | TGTGCCAGCTACGGCGAGCCCTGGGGAAACACCATATATTTT
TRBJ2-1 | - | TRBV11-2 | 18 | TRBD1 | CASSLSGLQDRVNNEQFF | TGTGCCAGCAGCTTAAGCGGTCTTCAGGACAGGGTTAACAATGAGCAGTTCTTC
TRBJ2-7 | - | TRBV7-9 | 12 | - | CASSLGSYEQYF | TGTGCCAGCAGCTTAGGCAGTTACGAGCAGTACTTC
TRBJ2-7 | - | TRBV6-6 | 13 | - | CASMIPAGNEQYF | TGTGCCAGCATGATACCGGCAGGTAACGAGCAGTACTTC
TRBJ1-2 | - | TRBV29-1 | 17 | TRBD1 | CSVEVGTVSLRAYGYTF | TGCAGCGTTGAGGTGGGGACAGTCTCTCTACGGGCCTATGGCTACACCTTC
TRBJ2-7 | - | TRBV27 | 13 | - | CASSLGQVYEQYF | TGTGCCAGCAGTTTAGGGCAGGTCTACGAGCAGTACTTC